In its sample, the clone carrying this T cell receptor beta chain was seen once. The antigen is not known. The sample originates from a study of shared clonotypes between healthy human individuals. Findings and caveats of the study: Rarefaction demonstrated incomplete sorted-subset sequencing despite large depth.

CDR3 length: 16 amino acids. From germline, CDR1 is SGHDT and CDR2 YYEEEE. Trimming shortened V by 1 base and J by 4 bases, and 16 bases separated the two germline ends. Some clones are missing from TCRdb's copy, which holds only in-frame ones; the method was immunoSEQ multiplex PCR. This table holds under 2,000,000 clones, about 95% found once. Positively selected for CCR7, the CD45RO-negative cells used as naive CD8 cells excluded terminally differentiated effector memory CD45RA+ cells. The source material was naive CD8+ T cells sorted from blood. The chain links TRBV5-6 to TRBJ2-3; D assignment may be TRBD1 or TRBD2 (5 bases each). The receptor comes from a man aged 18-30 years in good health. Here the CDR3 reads CASSLLGTDVPDTQYF. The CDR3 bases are TGTGCCAGCAGCTTGCTCGGGACCGACGTCCCAGATACGCAGTATTTT. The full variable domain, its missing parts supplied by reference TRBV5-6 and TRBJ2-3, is DAGVTQSPTHLIKTRGQQVTLRCSPKSGHDTVSWYQQALGQGPQFIFQYYEEEERQRGNFPDRFSGHQFPNYSSELNVNALLLGDSALYLCASSLLGTDVPDTQYFGPGTRLTVL.